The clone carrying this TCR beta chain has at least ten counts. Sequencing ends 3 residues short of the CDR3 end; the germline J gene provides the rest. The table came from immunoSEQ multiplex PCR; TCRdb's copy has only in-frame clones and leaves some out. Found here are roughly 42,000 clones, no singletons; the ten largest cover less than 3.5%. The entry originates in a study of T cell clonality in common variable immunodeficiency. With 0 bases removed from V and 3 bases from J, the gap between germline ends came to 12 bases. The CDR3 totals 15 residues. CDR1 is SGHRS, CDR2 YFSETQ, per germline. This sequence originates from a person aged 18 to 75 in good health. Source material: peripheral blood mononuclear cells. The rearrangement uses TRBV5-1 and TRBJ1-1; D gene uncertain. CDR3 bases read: TGCGCCAGCAGCTTGGAGAGACGGGGAGACACTGAA. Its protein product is CASSLERRGDTE. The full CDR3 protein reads CASSLERRGDTEAFF.